This TCR beta chain comes out of a study of cytomegalovirus exposure and HLA in healthy donors. Both 60 Vbeta primers and 13 Jbeta primers went into the PCR. Libraries were prepared by immunoSEQ multiplex PCR; TCRdb keeps only in-frame clonotypes and omits some of them. This table has about 140,000 clones, roughly 76% appearing once. With 6 bases clipped from V and 3 bases from J, the junction kept 4 bases outside the gene matches. This CDR3 has 14 amino acids. CDR1 and CDR2 (germline): MNHNS, SASEGT. The source is a woman between 40 and 55 years old in good health and CMV-seronegative. The V and J genes are TRBV6-1 and TRBJ1-5, with 8 bases identical to TRBD1. Sample: PBMCs. The CDR3 DNA sequence: TGTGCCAGCAGACTGGGACAGGTCAATCAGCCCCAGCATTTT. Amino acids: CASRLGQVNQPQHF.